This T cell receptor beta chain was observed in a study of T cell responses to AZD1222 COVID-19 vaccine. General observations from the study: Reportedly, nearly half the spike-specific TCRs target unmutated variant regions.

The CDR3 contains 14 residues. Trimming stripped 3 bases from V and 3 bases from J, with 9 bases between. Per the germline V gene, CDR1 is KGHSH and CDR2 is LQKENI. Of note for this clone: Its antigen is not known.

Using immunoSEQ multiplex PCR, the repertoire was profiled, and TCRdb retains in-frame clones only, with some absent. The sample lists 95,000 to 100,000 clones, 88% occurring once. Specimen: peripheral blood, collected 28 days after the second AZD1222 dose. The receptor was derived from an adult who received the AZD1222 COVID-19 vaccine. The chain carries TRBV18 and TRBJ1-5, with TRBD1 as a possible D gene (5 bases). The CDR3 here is CASSPAGINQPQHF. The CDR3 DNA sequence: TGTGCCAGCTCACCCGCAGGGATCAATCAGCCCCAGCATTTT.